A single sample gave rise to the 6 T cell receptor beta chains below, sequenced in a study of tumor and adjacent non-tumor tissue in lung cancer. No cell sorting was done before RNA was extracted from the tissue. Three rounds of nested PCR, following a modified ARM-PCR protocol, produced the TCRbeta library. MiXCR was run by TCRdb on the multiplex PCR reads, yielding one entry per CDR3 protein. Among 120,000 to 150,000 distinct CDR3 sequences listed, 60% to 70% were seen once. The sequenced sample consisted of lung tumor tissue. These TCRs come from a man aged 55-75 years with small cell lung cancer.

This clonotype came up once. A read error may explain this, as a much larger clone is one base away. The chain combines TRBV6-6 with TRBJ1-2; D not resolved. From germline, CDR1 is MNHNY and CDR2 SVGAGI (reference sequence). The germline V and J ends were trimmed by 8 bases and 8 bases, with 9 bases remaining between them. This CDR3 region has 10 residues. In DNA, the CDR3 is TGTGCCAGCCGTAATCAAGGCTACACCTTC. Translating it yields CASRNQGYTF.

The table lists this clonotype with a few counts. In nucleotides, the CDR3 is TGCGCCAGCAGCATGGGACTGGTACAAGAGACCCAGTACTTC. It yields the protein CASSMGLVQETQYF. The chain has TRBV5-1 and TRBJ2-5; D is possibly TRBD2 (6 bases). CDR3 length: 14 residues. Germline V CDR1 and CDR2: SGHRS, YFSETQ. V shed 4 bases and J shed 2 bases, with 12 bases lying between them.

In this sample, this clonotype turned up once. Lacking the conserved final phenylalanine or tryptophan, this CDR3 likely reflects a read error. The V call is TRBV5-4, the J call TRBJ2-1; no definite D call. This CDR3 spans 15 amino acids. Germline CDR1 SGHNT, CDR2 YYREEE (reference sequence). Trimming left V 4 bases short and J 9 bases short, with 20 bases between. The CDR3 nucleotides read TGTGCCAGCAGCCCCCCCGGATTAGCCAGTGGTGAGCAGTTCTCC. Encoded protein: CASSPPGLASGEQFS.

This rearrangement joins TRBV20-1 to TRBJ1-2; a weak D match, TRBD1 (6 bases). This CDR3 has 13 residues. CDR1 is DFQATT, CDR2 SNEGSKA, per germline (reference sequence). Trimming took off 2 bases at V and 4 bases at J, with 11 bases between the two ends. The CDR3 reads CSARSGQLYGYTF. CDR3 bases: TGCAGTGCTAGATCCGGACAGCTCTATGGCTACACCTTC.

This clonotype was seen repeatedly, ten times or more. The rearrangement links TRBV6-2 or TRBV6-3 to TRBJ2-3; D is uncertain. Germline CDR1 is MNHEY and CDR2 is SVGEGT. The CDR3 is 15 amino acids. With 0 bases removed from V and 5 bases from J, the gap between germline ends came to 12 bases. The chain's CDR3 is CASSYSFSKVDTQYF. In nucleotides, the CDR3 is TGTGCCAGCAGTTACTCGTTTTCGAAAGTAGATACGCAGTATTTT.

For this clonotype: Germline is not matched at one junction end, which may reflect a read error. The CDR3 DNA reads TGTGCCAGCAGTTTAGTTAGCGGGAGGTCGTATGAGCATTTCTTC. Translated: CASSLVSGRSYEHFF. The V gene is TRBV28, the J gene TRBJ2-1; the match to TRBD2 covers 10 bases. The germline V gene has CDR1 MDHEN and CDR2 SYDVKM. The CDR3 runs 15 residues.